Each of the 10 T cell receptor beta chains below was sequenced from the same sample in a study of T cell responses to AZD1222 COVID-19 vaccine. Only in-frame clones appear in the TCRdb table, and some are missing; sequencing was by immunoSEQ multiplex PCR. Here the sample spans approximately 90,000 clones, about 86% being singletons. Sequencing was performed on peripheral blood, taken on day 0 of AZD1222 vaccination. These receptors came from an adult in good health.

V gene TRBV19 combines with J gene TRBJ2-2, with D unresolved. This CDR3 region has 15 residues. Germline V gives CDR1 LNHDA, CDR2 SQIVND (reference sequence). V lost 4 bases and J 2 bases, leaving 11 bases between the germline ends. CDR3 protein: CASSRAFTNTGELFF. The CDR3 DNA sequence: TGTGCCAGTAGTAGGGCCTTCACCAACACCGGGGAGCTGTTTTTT. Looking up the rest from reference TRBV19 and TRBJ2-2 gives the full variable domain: DGGITQSPKYLFRKEGQNVTLSCEQNLNHDAMYWYRQDPGQGLRLIYYSQIVNDFQKGDIAEGYSVSREKKESFPLTVTSAQKNPTAFYLCASSRAFTNTGELFFGEGSRLTVL.

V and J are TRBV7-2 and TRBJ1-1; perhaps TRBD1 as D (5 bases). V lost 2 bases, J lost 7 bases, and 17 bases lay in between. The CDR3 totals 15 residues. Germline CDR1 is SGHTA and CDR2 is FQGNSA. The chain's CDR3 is CASSLTPDLRVEAFF. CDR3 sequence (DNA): TGTGCCAGCAGCTTAACACCAGACCTCAGGGTTGAAGCTTTCTTT.

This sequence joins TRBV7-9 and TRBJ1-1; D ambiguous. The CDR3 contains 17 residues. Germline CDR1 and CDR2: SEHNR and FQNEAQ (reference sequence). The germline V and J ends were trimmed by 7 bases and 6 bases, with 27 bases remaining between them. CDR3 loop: CASTKTVLGLGRPEAFF. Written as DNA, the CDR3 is TGTGCCAGCACAAAAACGGTCCTGGGATTAGGTAGACCTGAAGCTTTCTTT.

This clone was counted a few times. The DNA of the CDR3 is TGTGCCAGCAGCGTCTTGGGGACGGATTCACCCCTCCACTTT. Translated: CASSVLGTDSPLHF. The chain joins TRBV9 to TRBJ1-6, with a weak D call TRBD1 (5 bases). The CDR3 sequence is 14 residues long. Germline V gene data show CDR1 as SGDLS and CDR2 as YYNGEE. Trimming removed 2 bases at V and 8 bases at J, with 11 bases between.

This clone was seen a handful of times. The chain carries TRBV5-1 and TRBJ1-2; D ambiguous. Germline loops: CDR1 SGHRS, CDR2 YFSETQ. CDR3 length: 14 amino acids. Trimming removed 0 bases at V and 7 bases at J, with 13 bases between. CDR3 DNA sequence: TGCGCCAGCAGCTTGGATCCGGGAGGAAGTGGCTACACCTTC. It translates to CASSLDPGGSGYTF.

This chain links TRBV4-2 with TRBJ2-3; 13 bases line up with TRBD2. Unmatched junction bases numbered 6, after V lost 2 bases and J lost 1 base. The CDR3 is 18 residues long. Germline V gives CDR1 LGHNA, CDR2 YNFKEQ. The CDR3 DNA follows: TGTGCCAGCAGCCAACTACTAGCGGGAGGGCCGGGCACAGATACGCAGTATTTT. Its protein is CASSQLLAGGPGTDTQYF.

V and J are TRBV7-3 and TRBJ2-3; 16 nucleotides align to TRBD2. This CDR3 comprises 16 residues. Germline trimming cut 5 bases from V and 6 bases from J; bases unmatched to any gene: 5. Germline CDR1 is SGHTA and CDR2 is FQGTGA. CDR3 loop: CASSGGLAGGPDTQYF. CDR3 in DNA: TGTGCCAGCAGCGGGGGACTAGCGGGAGGGCCGGATACGCAGTATTTT.

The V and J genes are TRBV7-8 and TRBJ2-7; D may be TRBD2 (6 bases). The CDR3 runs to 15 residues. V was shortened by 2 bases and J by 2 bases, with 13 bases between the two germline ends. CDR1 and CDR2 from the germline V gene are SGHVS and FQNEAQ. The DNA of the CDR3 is TGTGCCAGCAGCTTATTGGCGGGGACCACCTACGAGCAGTACTTC. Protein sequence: CASSLLAGTTYEQYF.

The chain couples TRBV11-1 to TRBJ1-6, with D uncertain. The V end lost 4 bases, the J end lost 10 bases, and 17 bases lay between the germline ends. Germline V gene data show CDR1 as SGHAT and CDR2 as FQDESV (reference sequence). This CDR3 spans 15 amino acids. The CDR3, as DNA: TGTGCCAGCAGCTCCGGGCAACTAATCGGCTCACCCCTCCACTTT. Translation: CASSSGQLIGSPLHF.

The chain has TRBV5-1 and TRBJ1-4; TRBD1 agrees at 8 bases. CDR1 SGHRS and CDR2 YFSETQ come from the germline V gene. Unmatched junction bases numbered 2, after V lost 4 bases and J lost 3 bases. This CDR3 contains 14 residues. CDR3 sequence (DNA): TGCGCCAGCAGCCTGGACAGGGCTAATGAAAAACTGTTTTTT. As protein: CASSLDRANEKLFF.